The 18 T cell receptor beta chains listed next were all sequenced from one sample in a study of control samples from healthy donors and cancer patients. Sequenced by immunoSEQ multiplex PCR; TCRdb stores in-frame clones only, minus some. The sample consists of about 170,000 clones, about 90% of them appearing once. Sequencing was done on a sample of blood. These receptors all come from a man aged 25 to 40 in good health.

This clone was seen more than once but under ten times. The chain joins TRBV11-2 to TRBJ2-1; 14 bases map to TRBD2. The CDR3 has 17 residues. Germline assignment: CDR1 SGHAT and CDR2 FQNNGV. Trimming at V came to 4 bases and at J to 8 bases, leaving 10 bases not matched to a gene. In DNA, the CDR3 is TGTGCCAGCAGCTATACGGGGCGGGGACTAGCGGGAGATGAGCAGTTCTTC. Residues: CASSYTGRGLAGDEQFF.

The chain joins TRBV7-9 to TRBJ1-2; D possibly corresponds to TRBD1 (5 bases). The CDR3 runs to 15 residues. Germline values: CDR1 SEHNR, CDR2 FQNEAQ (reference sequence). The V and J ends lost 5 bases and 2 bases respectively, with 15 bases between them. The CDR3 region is CASSVSGTDNYGYTF. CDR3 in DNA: TGTGCCAGCAGCGTTTCCGGGACGGACAACTATGGCTACACCTTC.

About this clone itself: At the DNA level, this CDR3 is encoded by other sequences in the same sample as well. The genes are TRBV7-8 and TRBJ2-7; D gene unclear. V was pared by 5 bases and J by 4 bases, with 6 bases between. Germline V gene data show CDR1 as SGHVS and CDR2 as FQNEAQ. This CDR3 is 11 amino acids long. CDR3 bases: TGTGCCAGCAGCCCATCTTACGAGCAGTACTTC. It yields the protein CASSPSYEQYF.

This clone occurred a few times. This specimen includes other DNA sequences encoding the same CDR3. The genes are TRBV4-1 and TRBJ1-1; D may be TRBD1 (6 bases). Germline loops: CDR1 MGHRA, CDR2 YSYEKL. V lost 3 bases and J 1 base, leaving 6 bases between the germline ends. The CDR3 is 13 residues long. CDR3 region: CASSQTGNTEAFF. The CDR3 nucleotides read TGCGCCAGCAGCCAGACAGGGAACACTGAAGCTTTCTTT.

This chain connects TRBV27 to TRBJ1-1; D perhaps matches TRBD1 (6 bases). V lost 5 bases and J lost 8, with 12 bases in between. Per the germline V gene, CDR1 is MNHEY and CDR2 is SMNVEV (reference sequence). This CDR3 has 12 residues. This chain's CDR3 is CASSTNRVEAFF. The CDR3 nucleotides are TGTGCCAGCAGTACAAACAGGGTCGAAGCTTTCTTT.

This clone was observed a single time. The CDR3 DNA follows: TGTGCCAGCAGTAACAGGGGTGTCGGGGCCAACGTCCTGACTTTC. This sequence encodes CASSNRGVGANVLTF. The gene calls are TRBV6-5 and TRBJ2-6; 7 nucleotides align to TRBD1. Unmatched junction bases numbered 5, after V lost 5 bases and J lost 4 bases. The germline V gene encodes CDR1 MNHEY and CDR2 SVGAGI. The CDR3 length is 15 residues.

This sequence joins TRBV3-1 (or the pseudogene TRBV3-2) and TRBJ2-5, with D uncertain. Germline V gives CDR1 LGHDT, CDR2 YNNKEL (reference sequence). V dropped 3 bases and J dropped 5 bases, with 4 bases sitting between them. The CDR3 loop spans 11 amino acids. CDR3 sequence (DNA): TGTGCCAGCAGCCAGCCGGAGACCCAGTACTTC. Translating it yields CASSQPETQYF.

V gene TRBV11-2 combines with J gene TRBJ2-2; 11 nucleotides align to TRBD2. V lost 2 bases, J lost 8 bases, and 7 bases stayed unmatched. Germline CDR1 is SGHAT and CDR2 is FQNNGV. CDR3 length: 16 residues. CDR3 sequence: CASSLRLAGLSGELFF. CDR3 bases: TGTGCCAGCAGCTTAAGACTAGCGGGATTGTCTGGGGAGCTGTTTTTT.

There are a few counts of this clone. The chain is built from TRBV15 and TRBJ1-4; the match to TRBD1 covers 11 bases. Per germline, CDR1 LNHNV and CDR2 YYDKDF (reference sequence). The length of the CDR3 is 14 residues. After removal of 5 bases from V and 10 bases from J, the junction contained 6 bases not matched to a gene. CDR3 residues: CATSLGQGEGKLFF. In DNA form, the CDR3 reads TGTGCCACCAGCTTGGGACAGGGGGAAGGAAAACTGTTTTTT.

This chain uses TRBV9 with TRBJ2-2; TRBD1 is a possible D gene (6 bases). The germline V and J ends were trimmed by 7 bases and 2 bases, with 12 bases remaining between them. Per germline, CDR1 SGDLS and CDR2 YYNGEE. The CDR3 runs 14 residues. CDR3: CASVGDTNTGELFF. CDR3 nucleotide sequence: TGTGCCAGCGTTGGGGACACTAACACCGGGGAGCTGTTTTTT.

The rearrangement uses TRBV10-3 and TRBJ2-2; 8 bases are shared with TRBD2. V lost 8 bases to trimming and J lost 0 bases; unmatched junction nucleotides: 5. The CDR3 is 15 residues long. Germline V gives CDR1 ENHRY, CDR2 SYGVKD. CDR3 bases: TGTGCCATCGGGCTAGCGGGTTCGAACACCGGGGAGCTGTTTTTT. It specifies CAIGLAGSNTGELFF.

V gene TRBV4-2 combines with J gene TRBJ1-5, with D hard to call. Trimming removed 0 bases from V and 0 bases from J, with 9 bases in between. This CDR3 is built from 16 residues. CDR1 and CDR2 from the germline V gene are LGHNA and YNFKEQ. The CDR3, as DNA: TGTGCCAGCAGCCAAGAGGGTGGGAATAGCAATCAGCCCCAGCATTTT. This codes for CASSQEGGNSNQPQHF.

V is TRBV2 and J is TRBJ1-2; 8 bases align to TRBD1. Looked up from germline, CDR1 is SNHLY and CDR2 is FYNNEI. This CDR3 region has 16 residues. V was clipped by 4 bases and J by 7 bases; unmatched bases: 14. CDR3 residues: CASSVRDRMSFTGYTF. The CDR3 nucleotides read TGTGCCAGCAGTGTCCGGGACAGGATGTCCTTCACTGGCTACACCTTC. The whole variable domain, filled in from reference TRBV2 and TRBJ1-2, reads EPEVTQTPSHQVTQMGQEVILRCVPISNHLYFYWYRQILGQKVEFLVSFYNNEISEKSEIFDDQFSVERPDGSNFTLKIRSTKLEDSAMYFCASSVRDRMSFTGYTFGSGTRLTVV.

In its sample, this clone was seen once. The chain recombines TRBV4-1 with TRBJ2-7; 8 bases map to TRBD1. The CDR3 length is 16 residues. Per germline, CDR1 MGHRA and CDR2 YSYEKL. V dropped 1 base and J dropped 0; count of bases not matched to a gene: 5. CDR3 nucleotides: TGCGCCAGCAGCCAAGGGGCACAGGGGGGCTCCTACGAGCAGTACTTC. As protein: CASSQGAQGGSYEQYF.

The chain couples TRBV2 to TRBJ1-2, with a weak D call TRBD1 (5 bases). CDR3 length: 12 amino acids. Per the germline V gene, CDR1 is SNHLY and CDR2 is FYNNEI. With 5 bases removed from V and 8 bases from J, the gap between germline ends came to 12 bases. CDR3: CASSPRVQGYTF. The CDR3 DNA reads TGTGCCAGCAGTCCCAGGGTACAAGGCTACACCTTC. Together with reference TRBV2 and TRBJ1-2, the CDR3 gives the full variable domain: EPEVTQTPSHQVTQMGQEVILRCVPISNHLYFYWYRQILGQKVEFLVSFYNNEISEKSEIFDDQFSVERPDGSNFTLKIRSTKLEDSAMYFCASSPRVQGYTFGSGTRLTVV.

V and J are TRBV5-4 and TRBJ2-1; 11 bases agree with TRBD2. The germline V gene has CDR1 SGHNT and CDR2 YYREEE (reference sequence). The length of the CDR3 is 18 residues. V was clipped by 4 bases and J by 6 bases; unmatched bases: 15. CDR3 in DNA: TGTGCCAGCAGCCCGACCCCTCGTAGCGGGAGGGCCCCCAATGAGCAGTTCTTC. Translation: CASSPTPRSGRAPNEQFF.

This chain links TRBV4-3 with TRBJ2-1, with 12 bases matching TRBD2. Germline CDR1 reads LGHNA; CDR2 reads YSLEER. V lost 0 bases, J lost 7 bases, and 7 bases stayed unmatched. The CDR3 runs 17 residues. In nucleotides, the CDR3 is TGCGCCAGCAGCCAAGAAGGGGGACTAGCGGGTTTGAATGAGCAGTTCTTC. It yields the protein CASSQEGGLAGLNEQFF.

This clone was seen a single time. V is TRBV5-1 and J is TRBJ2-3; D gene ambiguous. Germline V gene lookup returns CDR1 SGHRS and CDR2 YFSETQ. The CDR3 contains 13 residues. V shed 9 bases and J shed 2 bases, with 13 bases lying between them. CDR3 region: CATSVGDTDTQYF. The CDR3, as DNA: TGCGCCACCTCCGTTGGGGACACAGATACGCAGTATTTT. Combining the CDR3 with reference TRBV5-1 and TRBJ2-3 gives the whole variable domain KAGVTQTPRYLIKTRGQQVTLSCSPISGHRSVSWYQQTPGQGLQFLFEYFSETQRNKGNFPGRFSGRQFSNSRSEMNVSTLELGDSALYLCATSVGDTDTQYFGPGTRLTVL.